The clone carrying this T cell receptor (beta chain) was detected a few times. Its antigen is still unknown. The data derive from a study of post-analysis software for immune sequencing data. Turning to the study itself: In terms of disease course, relapsing-remitting, secondary progressive and progressive-relapsing multiple sclerosis were included.

Broader study findings: Same-batch samples co-clustered strongly by F measure. Roughly 5 TRBV segments were significantly more frequent in patients than in controls. TRBV5-6, TRBV5-1 and TRBV20-1 were among these segments. Multiple sclerosis patients showed significantly lower normalized Chao1 diversity than controls did.

Unique molecular identifiers had been added to the TCR beta cDNA libraries. The T cell input of about 0.85 to 10 million gave approximately 500,000 cDNA molecules. TCRdb re-derived calls from the PCR reads in MiXCR, one entry per CDR3 protein. The sample includes more than 500,000 distinct CDR3 sequences, 34% seen only once; the top ten take about 5.6%. Germline CDR1 is SGHVS and CDR2 is FQNEAQ. With 1 base removed from V and 8 bases from J, the gap between germline ends came to 15 bases. This CDR3 region has 15 residues. This TCR derives from a girl aged 2-17 years with multiple sclerosis. V gene TRBV7-8 combines with J gene TRBJ2-1, with a possible D match to TRBD2 (5 bases). Source material: blood. CDR3 in DNA: TGTGCCAGCAGCTTAGAGGGTGGAGGTTACGATGAGCAGTTCTTC. Translating gives CASSLEGGGYDEQFF.